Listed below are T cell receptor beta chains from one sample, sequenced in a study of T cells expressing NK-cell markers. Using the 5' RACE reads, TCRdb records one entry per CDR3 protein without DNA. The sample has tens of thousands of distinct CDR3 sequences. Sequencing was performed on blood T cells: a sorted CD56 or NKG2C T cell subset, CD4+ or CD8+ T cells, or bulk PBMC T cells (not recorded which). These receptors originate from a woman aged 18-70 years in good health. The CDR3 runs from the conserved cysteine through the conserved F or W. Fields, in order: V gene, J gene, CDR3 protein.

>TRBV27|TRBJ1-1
CASRDPGGGTEAFF
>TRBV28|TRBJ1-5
CASSSHAPRTDSNQPQHF
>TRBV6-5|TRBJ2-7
CASSYGGGRYEQYF
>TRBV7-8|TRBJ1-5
CASNLGQGAYQPQHF
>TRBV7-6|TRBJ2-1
CASSLNKNNEQFF
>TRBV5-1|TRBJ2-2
CASLGPGELFF
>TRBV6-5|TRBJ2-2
CASSYREGTGELFF
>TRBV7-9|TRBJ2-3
CASSLETSATSTDTQYF
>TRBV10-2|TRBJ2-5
CASSGGGHETQYF
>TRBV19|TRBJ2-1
CASSTTARNSYNEQFF
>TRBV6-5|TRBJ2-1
CASSYSVGGADEQFF
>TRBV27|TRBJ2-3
CASSLVGTWLAVTDTQYF
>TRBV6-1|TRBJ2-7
CASSRGIAYEQYF
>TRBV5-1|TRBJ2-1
CASSLLQGFDNEQFF
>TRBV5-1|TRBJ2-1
CASSSKMTGSYNEQFF
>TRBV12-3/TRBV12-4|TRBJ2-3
CASSPIGQLTSTYTDTQYF
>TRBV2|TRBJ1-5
CASSETGGSQPQHF
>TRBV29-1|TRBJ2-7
CSVDMGVEQYF
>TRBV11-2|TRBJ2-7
CASSLTDLSYEQYF
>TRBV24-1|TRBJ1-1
CATSEPGGGEPNLSAFF
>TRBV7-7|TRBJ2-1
CASSAGTSGRASYNEQFF
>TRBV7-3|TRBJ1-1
CASSLSGATNTEAFF
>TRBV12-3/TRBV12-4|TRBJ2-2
CASSSPIRGSGELFF
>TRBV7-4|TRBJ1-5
CASSLRQSNQPQHF
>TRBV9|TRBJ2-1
CASSVGASGGGEQFF
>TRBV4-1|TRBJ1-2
CASSQAGSYDDYGYTF
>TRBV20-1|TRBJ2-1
CSARTSKERGIRDEQFF
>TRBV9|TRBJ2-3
CASSFPGSGGSTDTQYF
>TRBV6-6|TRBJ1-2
CASSSGFYGYTF
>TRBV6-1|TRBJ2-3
CASSEAQGGTDTQYF
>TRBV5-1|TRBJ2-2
CASSIHPLRAGVNTGELFF
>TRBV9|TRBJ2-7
CASSVSQGLGYEQYF
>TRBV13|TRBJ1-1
CASSLSGDTEAFF
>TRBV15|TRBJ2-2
CATSRDIDRGELFF
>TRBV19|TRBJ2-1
CASSIEPTEQFF
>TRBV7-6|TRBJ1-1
CASSLDVWGAITEAFF
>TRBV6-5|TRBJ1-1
CASSYSGSQGNTEAFF
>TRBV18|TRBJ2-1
CASSPPFGTSGNNEQFF
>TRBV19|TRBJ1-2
CASSIWIGDRGRYGYTF
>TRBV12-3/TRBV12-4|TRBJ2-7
CASKGLAGDYEQYF
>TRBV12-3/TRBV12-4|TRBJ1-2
CASSFGNNYGYTF
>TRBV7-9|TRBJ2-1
CASSLIGNEQFF
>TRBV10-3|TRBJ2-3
CAISVGTDTQYF
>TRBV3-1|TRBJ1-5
CASSQDHPGSGNQPQHF
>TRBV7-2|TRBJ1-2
CASSFGLVGYTF
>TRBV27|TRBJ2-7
CASSTGTSGNYEQYF
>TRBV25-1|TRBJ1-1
CASSEWGAGGTEAFF
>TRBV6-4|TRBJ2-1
CASSDSTSGSHEQFF
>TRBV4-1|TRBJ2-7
CASSQYVGAHYEQYF
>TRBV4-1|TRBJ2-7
CASSQVGTPYEQYF
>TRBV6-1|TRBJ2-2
CASISRENLNTGELFF
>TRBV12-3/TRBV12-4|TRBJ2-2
CASSHRDRGNTGELFF
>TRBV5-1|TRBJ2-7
CASSLATDYEQYF
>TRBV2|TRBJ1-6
CASSEGRSSYNSPLHF
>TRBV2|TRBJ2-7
CASREGLEAYEQYF
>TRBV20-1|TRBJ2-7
CSARDRDRWDEQYF
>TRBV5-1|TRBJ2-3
CASSLSPLDGGDTDTQYF
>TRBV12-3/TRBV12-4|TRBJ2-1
CASSPGTLGNEQFF
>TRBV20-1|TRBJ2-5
CSARDNYAFRTQYF
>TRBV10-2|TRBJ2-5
CASSEVARQETQYF